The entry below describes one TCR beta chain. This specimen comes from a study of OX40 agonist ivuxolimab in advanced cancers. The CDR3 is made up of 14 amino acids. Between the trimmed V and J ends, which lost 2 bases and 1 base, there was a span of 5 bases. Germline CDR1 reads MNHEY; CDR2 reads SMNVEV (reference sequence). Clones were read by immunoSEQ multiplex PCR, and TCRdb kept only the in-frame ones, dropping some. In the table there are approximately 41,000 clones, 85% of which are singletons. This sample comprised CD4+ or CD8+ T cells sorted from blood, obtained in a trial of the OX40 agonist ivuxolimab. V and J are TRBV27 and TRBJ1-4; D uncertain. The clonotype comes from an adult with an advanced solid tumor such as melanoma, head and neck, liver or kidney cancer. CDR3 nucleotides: TGTGCCAGCAGTTTAGCCGTAACTAATGAAAAACTGTTTTTT. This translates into CASSLAVTNEKLFF.